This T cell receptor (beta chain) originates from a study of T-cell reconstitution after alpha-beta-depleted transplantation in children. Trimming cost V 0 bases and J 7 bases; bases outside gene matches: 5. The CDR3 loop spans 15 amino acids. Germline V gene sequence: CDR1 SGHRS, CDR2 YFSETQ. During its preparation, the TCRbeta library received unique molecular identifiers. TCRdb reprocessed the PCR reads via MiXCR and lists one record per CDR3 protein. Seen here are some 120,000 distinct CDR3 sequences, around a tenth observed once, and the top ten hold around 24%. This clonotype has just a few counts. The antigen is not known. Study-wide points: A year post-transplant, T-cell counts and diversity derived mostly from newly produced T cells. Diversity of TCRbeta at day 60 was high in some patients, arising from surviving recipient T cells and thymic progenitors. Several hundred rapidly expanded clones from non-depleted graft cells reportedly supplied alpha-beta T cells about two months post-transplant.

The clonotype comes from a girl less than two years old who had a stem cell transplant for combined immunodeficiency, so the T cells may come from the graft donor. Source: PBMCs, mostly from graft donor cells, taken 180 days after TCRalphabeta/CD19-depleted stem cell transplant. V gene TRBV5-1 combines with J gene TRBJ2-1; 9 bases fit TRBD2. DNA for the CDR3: TGCGCCAGCAGCTTGGGTGGGACTAGCAGGAATGAGCAGTTCTTC. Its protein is CASSLGGTSRNEQFF.